Shown below are 14 T cell receptor beta chains from a single sample sequenced in a study of shared clonotypes between healthy human individuals. Some clones are missing from TCRdb's copy, which holds only in-frame ones; the method was immunoSEQ multiplex PCR. This table has roughly 400,000 clones, roughly 96% appearing once. The specimen sequenced was memory CD8+ T cells sorted from blood. Subset given: CD45RO+ cells pooled with CCR7-negative TemRA cells. The origin of the receptors is a man between 25 and 39 years old in good health.

The V and J genes are TRBV25-1 and TRBJ2-7, with 7 positions matching TRBD2. This CDR3 has 14 residues. The germline V gene has CDR1 MGHDK and CDR2 SYGVNS. V was pared by 2 bases and J by 2 bases, with 3 bases of the junction left unmatched. This CDR3 reads CASSEQAGPYEQYF. CDR3 in DNA: TGTGCCAGCAGTGAACAAGCGGGGCCCTACGAGCAGTACTTC.

This clone occurred once. This chain uses TRBV11-2 with TRBJ2-7, with TRBD1 identical over 10 bases. The germline gives CDR1 SGHAT, CDR2 FQNNGV. V lost 2 bases and J lost 6; bases outside the gene matches: 4. The CDR3 extends over 14 amino acids. The CDR3 reads CASSLRTGGLEQYF. For the CDR3, the DNA is TGTGCCAGCAGCTTAAGGACAGGGGGGCTCGAGCAGTACTTC.

This clone has a single count. The chain links TRBV9 to TRBJ2-2, with D uncertain. V lost 7 bases to trimming and J lost 7 bases, with 5 bases between them. CDR1 is SGDLS and CDR2 is YYNGEE in the germline V gene. This CDR3 contains 10 residues. CDR3 in amino acids: CASGGGELFF. CDR3 in DNA: TGTGCCAGCGGCGGCGGGGAGCTGTTTTTT.

The chain employs TRBV10-1 and TRBJ2-7; no reliable D call. There are 11 residues in the CDR3. V lost 1 base and J lost 4, with 2 bases in between. CDR1 is WNHNN, CDR2 SYGVQD, per germline (reference sequence). The CDR3 DNA is TGCGCCAGCAGTGAGTTGTACGAGCAGTACTTC. This translates into CASSELYEQYF.

J is TRBJ1-4 and V is TRBV6-5; TRBD1 aligns across 10 bases. V was clipped by 10 bases and J by 8 bases; unmatched bases: 4. There are 12 residues in the CDR3. Germline lookup yields CDR1 MNHEY and CDR2 SVGAGI. The CDR3 loop is CATGTGAEKLFF. The CDR3 region has the DNA TGTGCCACCGGGACAGGGGCGGAAAAACTGTTTTTT.

The chain has TRBV5-4 and TRBJ1-1; D gene ambiguous. The germline V gene encodes CDR1 SGHNT and CDR2 YYREEE (reference sequence). V lost 0 bases, J lost 3 bases, and 6 bases lay in between. This CDR3 region has 13 residues. In nucleotides, the CDR3 is TGTGCCAGCAGCTTGGATAGAGACACTGAAGCTTTCTTT. Protein: CASSLDRDTEAFF.

The CDR3 sequence is CAIAGAQNYGYTF. DNA of the CDR3: TGTGCCATCGCAGGGGCACAGAACTATGGCTACACCTTC. This chain joins TRBV10-3 and TRBJ1-2, with D maybe TRBD1 (6 bases). This CDR3 contains 13 residues. Germline V gives CDR1 ENHRY, CDR2 SYGVKD. Trimming took 8 bases from V and 2 from J, leaving 12 bases between them.

The rearrangement links TRBV11-2 to TRBJ1-1; no clear D gene. This CDR3 spans 17 amino acids. V shed 0 bases and J shed 1 base, with 15 bases lying between them. Germline values: CDR1 SGHAT, CDR2 FQNNGV. CDR3: CASSLEKRTYRNTEAFF. CDR3 nucleotide sequence: TGTGCCAGCAGCTTAGAAAAGAGGACTTACAGGAACACTGAAGCTTTCTTT.

This clone was seen once. The same CDR3 is also encoded by other DNA sequences in this sample. The chain combines TRBV10-3 with TRBJ2-7, with 10 bases lining up with TRBD1. The CDR3 runs to 14 residues. CDR1 and CDR2 (germline): ENHRY, SYGVKD. The V gene end was trimmed by 3 bases and the J gene end by 2 bases; junction bases not matched to a gene: 1. CDR3 DNA sequence: TGTGCCATCAGTGAAGGACAGGGGGCCTACGAGCAGTACTTC. Protein product: CAISEGQGAYEQYF.

This clone was detected only a few times. This rearrangement joins TRBV15 to TRBJ1-1; D call uncertain. V gave up 0 bases and J gave up 0 bases, with 5 bases separating them. Per the germline V gene, CDR1 is LNHNV and CDR2 is YYDKDF (reference sequence). The CDR3 runs 14 residues. The CDR3 loop is CATSRDRMNTEAFF. As DNA, the CDR3 is TGTGCCACCAGCAGAGACCGGATGAACACTGAAGCTTTCTTT.

This chain uses TRBV7-2 with TRBJ2-1, with D perhaps TRBD2 (5 bases). Between the trimmed V and J ends, which lost 3 bases and 4 bases, there was a span of 10 bases. From germline, CDR1 is SGHTA and CDR2 FQGNSA. The CDR3 contains 14 residues. The DNA for the CDR3 is TGTGCCAGCAGCTTTCCGCTAGCTTACAATGAGCAGTTCTTC. This codes for CASSFPLAYNEQFF.

The chain joins TRBV27 to TRBJ2-3; TRBD2 aligns across 11 bases. The CDR3 is 18 residues long. V lost 0 bases, J lost 5 bases, and 10 bases stayed unmatched. From germline, CDR1 is MNHEY and CDR2 SMNVEV (reference sequence). CDR3 amino acids: CASSLSLLAGGPVDTQYF. In DNA form, the CDR3 reads TGTGCCAGCAGTTTATCTCTTCTAGCGGGAGGCCCCGTAGATACGCAGTATTTT.

This chain joins TRBV7-2 and TRBJ2-3; D ambiguous. CDR1 SGHTA and CDR2 FQGNSA come from the germline V gene. The CDR3 totals 14 residues. Trimming stripped 3 bases from V and 1 base from J, with 8 bases between. CDR3 in DNA: TGTGCCAGCAGCTTGCAGAGTGGCACAGATACGCAGTATTTT. Its protein product is CASSLQSGTDTQYF.

V gene TRBV6-5 combines with J gene TRBJ1-1; D is ambiguous. The CDR3 is 16 residues long. With 0 bases removed from V and 6 bases from J, the gap between germline ends came to 17 bases. In germline, CDR1 is MNHEY, CDR2 SVGAGI. The CDR3 protein is CASSYSITAGSPEAFF. CDR3 nucleotide sequence: TGTGCCAGCAGTTACTCGATTACCGCGGGGTCCCCTGAAGCTTTCTTT.